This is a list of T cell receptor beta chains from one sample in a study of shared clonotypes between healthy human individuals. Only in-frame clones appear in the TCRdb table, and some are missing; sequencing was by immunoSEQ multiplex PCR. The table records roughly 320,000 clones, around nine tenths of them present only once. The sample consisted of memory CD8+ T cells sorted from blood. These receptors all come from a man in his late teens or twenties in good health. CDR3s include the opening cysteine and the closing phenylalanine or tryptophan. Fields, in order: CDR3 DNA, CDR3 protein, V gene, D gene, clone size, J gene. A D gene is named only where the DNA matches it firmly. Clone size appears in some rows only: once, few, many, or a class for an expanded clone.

TGTGCCAGCAGTCCCGAAACGAACACTGAAGCTTTCTTT CASSPETNTEAFF TRBV5-4 NA NA TRBJ1-1
TGCGCCAGCAGCCAGGGACTAGCGGCCTCCTACGAGCAGTACTTC CASSQGLAASYEQYF TRBV4-3 TRBD2 NA TRBJ2-7
TGTGCCAGTACCCTAGGGAGGGACAGTGCGAACACTGAAGCTTTCTTT CASTLGRDSANTEAFF TRBV19 TRBD1 NA TRBJ1-1
TGTGCCAGCAGTTACCGAACACGGATGGGAGGGGAGACCCAGTACTTC CASSYRTRMGGETQYF TRBV6-6 TRBD2 NA TRBJ2-5
TGTGCCAGCAGTCCTCAGCTCGGGACTCGGAGACGCACAGATACGCAGTATTTT CASSPQLGTRRRTDTQYF TRBV28 NA many TRBJ2-3
TGTGCCAGCAGCTCGAGGGAGGGACCGAAATACAATGAGCAGTTCTTC CASSSREGPKYNEQFF TRBV7-8 TRBD2 NA TRBJ2-1
TGTGCCAGCAGTTCCGGGACAGCCCTCTCTGGAAACACCATATATTTT CASSSGTALSGNTIYF TRBV6-5 TRBD1 NA TRBJ1-3
TGTGCCAGCAGCTTATGGGAGGGTGTGACTGAAGCTTTCTTT CASSLWEGVTEAFF TRBV7-2 NA NA TRBJ1-1
TGTGCCAGCAACAAGGGGGCAGGCGGCTACACCTTC CASNKGAGGYTF TRBV2 TRBD1 NA TRBJ1-2
TGCAGCGTCTCTACAGGGCTGGACTATGGCTACACCTTC CSVSTGLDYGYTF TRBV29-1 NA NA TRBJ1-2
TGTGCCAGCAGCCTGACAGGAACAGGTGAAAAACTGTTTTTT CASSLTGTGEKLFF TRBV28 NA NA TRBJ1-4
TGTGCCAGCAGTTCGTTAGGAAGCACAGATACGCAGTATTTT CASSSLGSTDTQYF TRBV27 NA NA TRBJ2-3
TGTGCCAGTAACGCTGGGTCAATCGTAACCCAGCATTTT CASNAGSIVTQHF TRBV19 NA NA TRBJ1-5
TGTGCCAGCGCCCCGGGGCAGGGGGCTAGGGAGCAGTACTTC CASAPGQGAREQYF TRBV7-9 TRBD1 once TRBJ2-7